This TCR beta chain was recovered during a study of early T cells in non-severe SARS-CoV-2 infection. CDR3 length equals 16 residues. CDR1 MNHEY and CDR2 SVGAGI come from the germline V gene. The V end lost 2 bases, the J end lost 6 bases, and 19 bases lay between the germline ends. Each cDNA molecule carried a unique molecular identifier. TCRdb processed the 5' RACE reads anew with MiXCR; each CDR3 protein has one entry. The table has about 70,000 distinct CDR3 sequences, around 11% seen once; the top ten hold around 5%. Study results and limitations: A preference for anti-spike CD8 responses marked VDJdb matching, which missed private and CD4 specificities.

This clonotype was seen a few times. Its antigen is not known. V usage is TRBV6-5 and J usage is TRBJ1-1, with D possibly matching TRBD1 (5 bases). Sequencing was carried out using whole blood. This TCR was sampled from an adult who was a healthcare worker with PCR-confirmed SARS-CoV-2 infection or an uninfected control (not recorded which). The CDR3, as DNA: TGTGCCAGCAGTTACCGAATTGGCAGGGTAATCCCTGAAGCTTTCTTT. Translated: CASSYRIGRVIPEAFF.